This T cell receptor beta chain was captured by sequencing in a study of T-cell memory formation after mild COVID-19. Whole-study findings and limits: There were some responding clones in pre-infection memory, which suggested that cross-reactive memory had joined.

Amplification by 5'RACE using constant-segment primers produced TCR alpha and TCR beta cDNA libraries that carried sample barcodes and UMIs. A single record per CDR3 protein comes from TCRdb applying MiXCR to the 5' RACE reads. Of some 190,000 distinct CDR3 sequences listed, 15% to 20% were seen once; the top ten hold roughly 2.6%. The CDR3 loop spans 15 amino acids. The germline V and J ends were trimmed by 0 bases and 5 bases, with 13 bases remaining between them. The germline CDR1 and CDR2 sequences are LGHNA and YSLEER. A note on this clonotype: Its specificity is not known.

V usage is TRBV4-3 and J usage is TRBJ1-2; maybe TRBD1 (6 bases). The TCR comes from an adult woman who had mild COVID-19 (a few samples of this study predate the infection). Cell type and time point are not known. Sequencing input: PBMCs or a T cell subset sorted from them (not recorded which). The CDR3 sequence is CASSQDAGRGYGYTF. Written as DNA, the CDR3 is TGCGCCAGCAGCCAAGACGCAGGGAGGGGGTATGGCTACACCTTC.